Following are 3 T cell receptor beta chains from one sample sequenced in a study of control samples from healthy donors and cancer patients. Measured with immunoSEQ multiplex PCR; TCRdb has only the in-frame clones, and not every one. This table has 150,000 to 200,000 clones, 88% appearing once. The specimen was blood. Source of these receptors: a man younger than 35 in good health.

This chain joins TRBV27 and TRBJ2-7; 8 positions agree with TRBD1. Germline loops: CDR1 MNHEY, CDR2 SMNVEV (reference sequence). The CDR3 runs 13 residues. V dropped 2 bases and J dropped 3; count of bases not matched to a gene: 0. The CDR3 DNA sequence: TGTGCCAGCAGTTTAACAGGGGGCTACGAGCAGTACTTC. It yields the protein CASSLTGGYEQYF.

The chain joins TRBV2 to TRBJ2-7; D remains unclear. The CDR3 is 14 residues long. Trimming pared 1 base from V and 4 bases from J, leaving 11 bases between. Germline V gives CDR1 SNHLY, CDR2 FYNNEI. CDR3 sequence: CASSEVTPRYEQYF. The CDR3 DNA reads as TGTGCCAGCAGTGAAGTGACCCCCCGTTACGAGCAGTACTTC.

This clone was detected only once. The CDR3 loop is CASSPQSGGTEAFF. The CDR3 nucleotides read TGTGCCAGCAGCCCTCAGTCCGGGGGAACTGAAGCTTTCTTT. The rearrangement uses TRBV9 and TRBJ1-1; D is perhaps TRBD1 (5 bases). V lost 4 bases and J 5 bases, leaving 15 bases between the germline ends. The CDR3 is made up of 14 amino acids. Germline V CDR1 and CDR2: SGDLS, YYNGEE.